Reported below is one T cell receptor beta chain. With V trimmed by 2 bases and J by 6 bases, 5 bases remained unmatched. There are 15 residues in the CDR3. Per the germline V gene, CDR1 is SGHKS and CDR2 is YYEKEE (reference sequence). The source of the sample is a study of T-cell reconstitution after alpha-beta-depleted transplantation in children. Unique molecular identifiers were used in preparing the TCRbeta library. Via MiXCR, TCRdb re-called the PCR reads, giving one row per CDR3 protein. Altogether roughly 400,000 distinct CDR3 sequences are present, 43% being singletons, with the ten largest covering 27%.

Sample: PBMCs, taken before TCRalphabeta/CD19-depleted stem cell transplant. This chain links TRBV5-5 with TRBJ2-3, with 11 bases matching TRBD1. The TCR sequence derives from a girl aged 2-10 years with aplastic anemia, due to receive a stem cell transplant. CDR3 in DNA: TGTGCCAGCAGCTTCGGGACAGGGGGTGACGATACGCAGTATTTT. It specifies CASSFGTGGDDTQYF.